This TCR beta chain was identified during a study of T cells in Graves' hyperthyroidism and ophthalmopathy. In the study overall: Peripheral blood was drawn at first diagnosis, prior to all treatment.

Exclusion of a patient resulted from uncontrolled infection, other autoimmune disease, pregnancy or lactation. Each diagnosis was grounded in clinical symptoms, serum thyroxine and TRAb, thyroid ultrasound, and orbital computed tomography. Amplified TCR beta CDR3 regions came from RNA transcripts. The study used the HTBI primer set for a first-round RT-PCR of the TCR CDR3. TCRdb reprocessed the multiplex PCR reads via MiXCR and lists one record per CDR3 protein. This table has some 400,000 distinct CDR3 sequences, about 13% appearing once. Sequencing input: blood. The receptor was derived from a man younger than 40 with Graves' hyperthyroidism that later progressed to Graves' ophthalmopathy.

As DNA, the CDR3 is TGTGCCAGCAGCCAAGTAGTGGCATCGGGGGGGCTGACAGATACGCAGTATTTT. Translated, it gives CASSQVVASGGLTDTQYF. The rearrangement joins TRBV3-1 to TRBJ2-3; TRBD2 aligns across 8 bases. The trim removed 1 base at V and 3 bases at J, leaving 12 bases unmatched. The V gene's germline CDR1 is LGHDT and CDR2 YNNKEL (reference sequence). The CDR3 contains 18 residues.